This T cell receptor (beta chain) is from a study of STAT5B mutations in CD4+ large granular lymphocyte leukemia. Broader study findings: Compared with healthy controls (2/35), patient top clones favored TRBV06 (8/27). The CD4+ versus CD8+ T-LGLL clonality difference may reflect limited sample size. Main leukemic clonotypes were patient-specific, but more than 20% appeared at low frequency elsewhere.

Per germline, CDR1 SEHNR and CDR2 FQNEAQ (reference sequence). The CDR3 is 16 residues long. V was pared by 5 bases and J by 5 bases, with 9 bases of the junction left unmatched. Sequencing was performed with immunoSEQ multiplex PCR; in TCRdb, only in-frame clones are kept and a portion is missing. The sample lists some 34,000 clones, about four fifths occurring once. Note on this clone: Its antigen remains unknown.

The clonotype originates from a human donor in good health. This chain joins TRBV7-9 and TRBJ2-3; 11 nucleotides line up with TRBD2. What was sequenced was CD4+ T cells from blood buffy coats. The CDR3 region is CASSPGLAVPGDTQYF. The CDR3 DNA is TGTGCCAGCAGCCCGGGACTAGCGGTCCCCGGAGATACGCAGTATTTT.